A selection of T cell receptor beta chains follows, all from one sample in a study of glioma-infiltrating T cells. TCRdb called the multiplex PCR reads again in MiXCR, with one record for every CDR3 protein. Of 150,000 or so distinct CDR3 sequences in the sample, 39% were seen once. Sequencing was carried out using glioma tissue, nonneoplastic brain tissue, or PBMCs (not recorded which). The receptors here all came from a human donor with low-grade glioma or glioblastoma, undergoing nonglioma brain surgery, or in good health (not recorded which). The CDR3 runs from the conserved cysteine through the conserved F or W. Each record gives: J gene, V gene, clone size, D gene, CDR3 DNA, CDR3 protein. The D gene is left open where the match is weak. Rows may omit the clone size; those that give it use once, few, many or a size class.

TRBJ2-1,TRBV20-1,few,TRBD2,TGCAGTGCTAGAGTCGGGGGGGAAGATGAGCAGTTCTTC,CSARVGGEDEQFF
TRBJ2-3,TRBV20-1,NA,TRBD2,TGCAGTGCTAGAGACCTGATAGGACTAGCGGGGACAGATACGCAGTATTTT,CSARDLIGLAGTDTQYF
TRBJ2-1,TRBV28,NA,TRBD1,TGTGCCAGCTTCCCGGGGACAGGTGCTTCCAATGAGCAGTTCTTC,CASFPGTGASNEQFF
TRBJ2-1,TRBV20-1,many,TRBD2,TGCAGTGCTAGAGCAACTAGCGGATACAATGAGCAGTTCTTC,CSARATSGYNEQFF
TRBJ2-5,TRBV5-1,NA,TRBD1,TGCGCCAGCAGCACACAGACAGGGAAAGAGACCCAGTACTTC,CASSTQTGKETQYF
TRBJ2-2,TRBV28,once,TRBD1,TGTGCCAGCAGTCCTCCCGTACTCACAGGGGGCCGTAGCACCGGGGAGCTGTTTTTT,CASSPPVLTGGRSTGELFF
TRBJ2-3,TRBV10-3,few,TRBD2,TGTGCCATCAGTGCGGCTAGCGGAGGCACAGATACGCAGTATTTT,CAISAASGGTDTQYF
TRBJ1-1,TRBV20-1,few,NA,TGCAGTGCGCCCAGACAGGAATTGGTAACTTTCTTT,CSAPRQELVTFF
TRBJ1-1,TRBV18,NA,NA,TGTGCCAGCTCACCAGCGTCCGCGAACACTAAAGCTTTCTTT,CASSPASANTKAFF
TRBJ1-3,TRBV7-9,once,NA,TGTGCCCGCAGGCTCGGAAACACCATATATTTT,CARRLGNTIYF
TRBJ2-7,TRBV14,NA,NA,TGTGCCAGCAGCCTGATAGACAGGCCAACCTACGAGCAGTACTTC,CASSLIDRPTYEQYF
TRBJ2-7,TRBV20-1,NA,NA,TGCAGTGCCTCGGGAACCGGGAACGAGCAGTACTTC,CSASGTGNEQYF
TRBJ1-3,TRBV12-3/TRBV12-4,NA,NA,TGTGCCAGCAGTTCTCAGGGGTCTGGAAACACCATATATTTT,CASSSQGSGNTIYF
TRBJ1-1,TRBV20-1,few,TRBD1,TGCAGTGCTAGGGACAGGGCGGCCACTGAAGCTTTCTTT,CSARDRAATEAFF
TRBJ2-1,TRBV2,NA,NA,TGTGCCAGCAGCCTAGCCATCAATGAGCAGTTCTTC,CASSLAINEQFF
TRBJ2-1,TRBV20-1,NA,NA,TGCAGTGCTAGGGGATCCGTTTTGCTGCCTAATGAGCAGTTCTTC,CSARGSVLLPNEQFF
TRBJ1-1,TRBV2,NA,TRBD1,TGTGCCAGCAGTTCAGGGGGCACGGTAAACACTGAAGCTTTATTT,CASSSGGTVNTEALF
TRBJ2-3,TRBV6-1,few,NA,TGTGCCAGCAGTCTCGAGGTAGATACGCAGTATTTT,CASSLEVDTQYF
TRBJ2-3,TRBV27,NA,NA,TGTGCCAGCAGTTTGAAGGATCACCTCACAGATACGCAGTATTTT,CASSLKDHLTDTQYF
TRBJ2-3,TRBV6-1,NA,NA,TGTGCCAGCAGTAGGGACATCACAGATACGCAGTATTTT,CASSRDITDTQYF
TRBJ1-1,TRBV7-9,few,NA,TGTGCCAGCAGCCTGCAGGGCCTTGAAGCTTTCTTT,CASSLQGLEAFF
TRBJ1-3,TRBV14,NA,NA,TGTGCCAGCAGAGACACAGGGCGAAACACCATATATTTT,CASRDTGRNTIYF
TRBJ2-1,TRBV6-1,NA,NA,TGTGCCAGCAGCCCTTCCAATGAGCAGTTCTTC,CASSPSNEQFF
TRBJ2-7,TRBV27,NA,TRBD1,TGTGCCAGCAGTTTATACGCGGGACAGGGGAGCGAGCAGTACTTC,CASSLYAGQGSEQYF
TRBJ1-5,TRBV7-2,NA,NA,TGTGCCAGCAGCTTGGGGTTTAGCAATCAGCCCCAGCATTTT,CASSLGFSNQPQHF
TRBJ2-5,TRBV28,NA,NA,TGTGCCAGCAGTGACCGGACAGTTCTGAGGGAGACCCAGTACTTC,CASSDRTVLRETQYF
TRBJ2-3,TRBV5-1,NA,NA,TGCGCCAGCAGCTTGTATGGGACCACAGATACGCAGTATTTT,CASSLYGTTDTQYF
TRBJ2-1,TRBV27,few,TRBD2,TGTGCCAGCAGTTTTGGAACGGGAGGCTACAATGAGCAGTTCTTC,CASSFGTGGYNEQFF
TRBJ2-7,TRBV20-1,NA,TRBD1,TGCAGTGCTCAACCGGGACAGGGGGTCGCCTACGAGCAGTACTTC,CSAQPGQGVAYEQYF
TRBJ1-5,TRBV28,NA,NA,TGTGCCAGCAGCGAAGTCCAGGGAGGCCGCAATGAGCCCCAGCATTTT,CASSEVQGGRNEPQHF
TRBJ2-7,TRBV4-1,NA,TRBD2,TGCGCCAGCAGCCAAGGGACTAGCGGACCCTACGAGCAGTACTTC,CASSQGTSGPYEQYF
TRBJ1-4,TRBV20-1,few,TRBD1,TGCAGTGCTAGAGGCCTGACAGGGGGGGAAAAACTGTTTTTT,CSARGLTGGEKLFF
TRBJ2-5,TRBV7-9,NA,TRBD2,TGTGCCAGCAGCTCAAGGGACTTAGGGAGGGGAGAGACCCAGTACTTC,CASSSRDLGRGETQYF
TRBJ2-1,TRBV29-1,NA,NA,TGCAGCGTTCGGACACCCTCCTACAATGAGCAGTTCTTC,CSVRTPSYNEQFF
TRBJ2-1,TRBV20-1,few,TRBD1,TGCAGTGCTAGAGTCTCCTTAACAGGGGTTGGTGAGCAGTTCTTC,CSARVSLTGVGEQFF
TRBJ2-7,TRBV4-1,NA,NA,TGCGCCAGCAGCCAAGATCTGGGGGGCCTCTACGAGCAGTACTTC,CASSQDLGGLYEQYF
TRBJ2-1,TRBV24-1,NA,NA,TGTGCCACCGAGGTACACAGTGAGCAGTTCTTC,CATEVHSEQFF
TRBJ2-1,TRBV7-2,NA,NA,TGTGCCAGCAGCTTCGCGGGGATATACAATGAGCAGTTCTTC,CASSFAGIYNEQFF
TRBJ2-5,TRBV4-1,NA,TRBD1,TGCGCCAGCAGCCAAAACAGGGGGCAAGAGACCCAGTACTTC,CASSQNRGQETQYF
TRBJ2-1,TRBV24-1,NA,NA,TGTGCCACCAGTAGGAGCTCCTACAATGAGCAGTTCTTC,CATSRSSYNEQFF
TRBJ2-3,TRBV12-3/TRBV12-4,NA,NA,TGTGCCAGAAGCCGCGGGACAGATACGCAGTATTTT,CARSRGTDTQYF
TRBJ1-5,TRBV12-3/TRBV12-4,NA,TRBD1,TGTGCCAGCAGTCCGAGGACAGGGTTAAGCAATCAGCCCCAGCATTTT,CASSPRTGLSNQPQHF
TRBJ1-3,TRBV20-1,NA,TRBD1,TGCAGTGCTAGGGTCAGGGGGAGCCCCGGAAACACCATATATTTT,CSARVRGSPGNTIYF
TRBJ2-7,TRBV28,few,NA,TGTGCCAGCAGTTTATCGGTCCTCCGGGCAGGTAGTTTC,CASSLSVLRAGSF
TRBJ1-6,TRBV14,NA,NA,TGTGCCAGCAGCCCCAGGGCCACCTATAATTCACCCCTCCACTTT,CASSPRATYNSPLHF
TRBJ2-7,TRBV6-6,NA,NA,TGTGCCAGCTTTCAGGGTGAGCAGTACTTC,CASFQGEQYF
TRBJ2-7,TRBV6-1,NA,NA,TGTGCCAGCGGGGGGAGACTGTTTCTCGAGCAGTACTTC,CASGGRLFLEQYF
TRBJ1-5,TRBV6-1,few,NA,TGTGCCAGCAGTTATGGACAAAATCAGCCCCAGCATTTT,CASSYGQNQPQHF
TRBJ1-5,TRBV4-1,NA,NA,TGCGCCAGCAGCCAAGGACGAGAACAGCCCCAGCATTTT,CASSQGREQPQHF
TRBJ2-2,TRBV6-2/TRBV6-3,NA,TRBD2,TGTGCCAGCAGCACAGCGGGGGACACCGGGGAGCTGTTTTTT,CASSTAGDTGELFF
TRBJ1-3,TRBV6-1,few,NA,TGTGCCAGCAGTTGGAACGGAGGGGGAAACACCATATATTTT,CASSWNGGGNTIYF
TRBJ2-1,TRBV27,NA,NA,TGTGCCAGCAGTTCCCCGGGACGGGGGAATGAGCAGTTCTTC,CASSSPGRGNEQFF
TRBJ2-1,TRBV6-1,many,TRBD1,TGTGCCACCAGCCGGGGACAGGGGTACAATGAGCAGTTCTTC,CATSRGQGYNEQFF
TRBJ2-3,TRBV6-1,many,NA,TGTGCCAGCCTTAGGGAGAGGGAAGCAGATACGCAGTATTTT,CASLREREADTQYF
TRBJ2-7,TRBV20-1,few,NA,TGCAGTGCTAGTCCCCAAAGCTCCTACGAGCAGTACTTC,CSASPQSSYEQYF
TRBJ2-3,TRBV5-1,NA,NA,TGCGCCAGCAGCTTGGCCCGGAAAGGGGACGATACGCAGTATTTT,CASSLARKGDDTQYF
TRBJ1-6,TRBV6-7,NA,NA,TGTGCCAGCAGTTACTCGAACAGGGCGGGCTCCTATAATTCACCCCTCCACTTT,CASSYSNRAGSYNSPLHF
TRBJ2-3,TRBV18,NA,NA,TGTGCCAGCTCACCGGGCCCCAATAGCGATACGCAGTATTTT,CASSPGPNSDTQYF
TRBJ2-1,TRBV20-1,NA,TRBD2,TGCAGTGCTCCAAAGGGACTAGCGTCCTATGAGCAGTTCTTC,CSAPKGLASYEQFF
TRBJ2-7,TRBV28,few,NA,TGTGCCAGCAGTTTGGAACCGGGACTGGACTCCTACGAGCAGTACTTC,CASSLEPGLDSYEQYF